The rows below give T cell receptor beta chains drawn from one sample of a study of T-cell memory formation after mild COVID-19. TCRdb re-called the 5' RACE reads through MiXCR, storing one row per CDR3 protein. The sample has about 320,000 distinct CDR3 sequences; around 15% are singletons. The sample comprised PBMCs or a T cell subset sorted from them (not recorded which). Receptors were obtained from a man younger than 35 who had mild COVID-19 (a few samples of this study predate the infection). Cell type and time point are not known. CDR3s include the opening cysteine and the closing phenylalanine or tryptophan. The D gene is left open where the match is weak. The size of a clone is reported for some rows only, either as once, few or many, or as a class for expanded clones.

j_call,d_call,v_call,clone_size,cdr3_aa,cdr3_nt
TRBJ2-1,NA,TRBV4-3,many,CASSQDWIGGLYNEQFF,TGCGCCAGCAGCCAAGATTGGATTGGGGGGCTGTACAATGAGCAGTTCTTC
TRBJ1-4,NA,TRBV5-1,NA,CASSFRTAPDEKLFF,TGCGCCAGCAGCTTCCGGACAGCGCCCGATGAAAAACTGTTTTTT
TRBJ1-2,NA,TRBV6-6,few,CASSGQIYGYTF,TGTGCCAGCAGTGGACAGATCTATGGCTACACCTTC
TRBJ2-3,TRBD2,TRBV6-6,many,CASSDSTSGGADTQYF,TGTGCCAGCAGTGACTCAACTAGCGGGGGGGCTGATACGCAGTATTTT
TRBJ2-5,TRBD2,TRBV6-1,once,CASSPWTSEQETQYF,TGTGCCAGCAGTCCCTGGACTAGCGAACAAGAGACCCAGTACTTC
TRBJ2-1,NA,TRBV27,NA,CASSQRPRGVPLNEQFF,TGTGCCAGCAGTCAGAGACCCCGGGGTGTCCCCCTCAATGAGCAGTTCTTC
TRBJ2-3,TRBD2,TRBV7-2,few,CASSPRQRGGSDTQYF,TGTGCCAGCAGCCCCCGACAGCGGGGGGGGTCAGATACGCAGTATTTT
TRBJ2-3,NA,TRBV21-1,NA,CASTEGDRGAQDTQYF,TGTGCCAGCACCGAAGGGGACAGGGGAGCACAAGATACGCAGTATTTT
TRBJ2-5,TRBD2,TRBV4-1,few,CASSPRPGGQETQYF,TGCGCCAGCAGCCCTAGGCCGGGGGGACAAGAGACCCAGTACTTC
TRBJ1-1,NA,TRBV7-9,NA,CASSLSGEWRTEAFF,TGTGCCAGCAGCTTGTCAGGGGAATGGAGGACTGAAGCTTTCTTT
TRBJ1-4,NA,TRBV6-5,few,CASSYGGFDEKLFF,TGTGCCAGCAGTTACGGGGGGTTTGATGAAAAACTGTTTTTT
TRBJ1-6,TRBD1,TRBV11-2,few,CASSQIGQGNSPLHF,TGTGCCAGCAGCCAAATTGGACAGGGCAATTCACCCCTCCACTTT
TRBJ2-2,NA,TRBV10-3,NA,CAISAGTHTGELFF,TGTGCCATCAGTGCCGGGACGCACACCGGGGAGCTGTTTTTT
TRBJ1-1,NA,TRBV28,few,CASSPGGQKNTEAFF,TGTGCCAGCAGCCCCGGCGGACAGAAGAACACTGAAGCTTTCTTT
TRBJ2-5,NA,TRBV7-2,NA,CASSLALGRRETQYF,TGTGCCAGCAGCTTAGCGCTAGGGCGCCGGGAGACCCAGTACTTC
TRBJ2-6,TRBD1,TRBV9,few,CASSVDDRVAGANVLTF,TGTGCCAGCAGCGTAGATGACAGGGTGGCTGGGGCCAACGTCCTGACTTTC
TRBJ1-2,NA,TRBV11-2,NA,CASSLAGTEVHTF,TGTGCCAGCAGCCTGGCCGGGACCGAGGTACACACCTTC
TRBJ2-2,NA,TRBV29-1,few,CSVEVENTGELFF,TGCAGCGTTGAAGTCGAAAACACCGGGGAGCTGTTTTTT
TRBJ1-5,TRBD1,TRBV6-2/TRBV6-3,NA,CASRDMTGGLQPQHF,TGTGCCAGCAGAGACATGACAGGGGGACTTCAGCCCCAGCATTTT
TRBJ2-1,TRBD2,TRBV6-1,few,CASRNRLADEQFF,TGTGCCAGCAGAAACCGACTAGCAGATGAGCAGTTCTTC
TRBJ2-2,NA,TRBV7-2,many,CASSLVLNTGELFF,TGTGCCAGCAGCTTAGTCCTTAACACCGGGGAGCTGTTTTTT
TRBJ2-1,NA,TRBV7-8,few,CASRPRGGDNQFF,TGTGCCAGCAGACCGCGGGGTGGGGACAATCAGTTCTTC
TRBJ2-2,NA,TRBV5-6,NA,CASSPPSGELFF,TGTGCCAGCAGCCCTCCATCCGGGGAGCTGTTTTTT
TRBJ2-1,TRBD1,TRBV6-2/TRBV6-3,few,CASNPRDSSYNEQFF,TGTGCCAGCAATCCACGGGACAGCTCCTACAATGAGCAGTTCTTC
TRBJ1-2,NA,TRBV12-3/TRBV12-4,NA,CASSLRQWNGYTF,TGTGCCAGCAGTTTACGACAGTGGAATGGCTACACCTTC
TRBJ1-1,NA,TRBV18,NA,CASSPPKGVNTEAFF,TGTGCCAGCTCACCACCCAAAGGGGTTAACACTGAAGCTTTCTTT
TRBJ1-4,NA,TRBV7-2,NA,CASSLARGSNEKLFF,TGTGCCAGCAGCTTAGCCCGGGGGTCTAATGAAAAACTGTTTTTT
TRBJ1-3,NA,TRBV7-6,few,CASSQDSISGNTIYF,TGTGCCAGCAGCCAGGACAGCATCTCTGGAAACACCATATATTTT
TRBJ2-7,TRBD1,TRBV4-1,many,CASSQAGTGGDEQYF,TGCGCCAGCAGCCAAGCCGGGACAGGGGGCGACGAGCAGTACTTC
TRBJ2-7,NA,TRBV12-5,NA,CASGFFAGYEQYF,TGTGCTAGTGGTTTCTTCGCGGGTTACGAGCAGTACTTC
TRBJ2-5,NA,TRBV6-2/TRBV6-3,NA,CASSYPQGTKTQYF,TGTGCCAGCAGTTACCCCCAGGGGACGAAGACCCAGTACTTC
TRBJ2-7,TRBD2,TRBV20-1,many,CSAGKSGAIYEQYF,TGCAGTGCTGGTAAAAGCGGGGCGATCTACGAGCAGTACTTC
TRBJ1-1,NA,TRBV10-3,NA,CAISVAGREAFF,TGTGCCATCAGTGTGGCGGGGCGTGAAGCTTTCTTT
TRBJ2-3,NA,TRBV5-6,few,CASSLGPYTDTQYF,TGTGCCAGCAGCTTGGGCCCGTACACAGATACGCAGTATTTT
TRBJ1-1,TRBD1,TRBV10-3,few,CAISDRVETEAFF,TGTGCCATCAGCGACAGGGTAGAGACTGAAGCTTTCTTT
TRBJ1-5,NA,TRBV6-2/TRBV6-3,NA,CASKPTWDSNQPQHF,TGTGCCAGCAAACCGACATGGGATAGCAATCAGCCCCAGCATTTT
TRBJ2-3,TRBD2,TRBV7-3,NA,CASSLIGGGVDTQYF,TGTGCCAGCAGCTTAATCGGCGGGGGAGTAGATACGCAGTATTTT
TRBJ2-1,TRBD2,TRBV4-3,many,CASSQDPGGYNEQFF,TGCGCCAGCAGCCAAGATCCGGGGGGCTACAATGAGCAGTTCTTC